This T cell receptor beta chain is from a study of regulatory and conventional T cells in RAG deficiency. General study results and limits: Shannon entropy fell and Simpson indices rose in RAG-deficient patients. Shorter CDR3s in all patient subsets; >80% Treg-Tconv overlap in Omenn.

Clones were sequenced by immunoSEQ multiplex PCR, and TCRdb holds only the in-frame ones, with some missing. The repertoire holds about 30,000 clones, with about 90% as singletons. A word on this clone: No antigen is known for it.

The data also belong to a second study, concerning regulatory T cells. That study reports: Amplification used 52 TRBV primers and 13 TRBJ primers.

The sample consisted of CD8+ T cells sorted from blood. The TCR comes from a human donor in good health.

Here the CDR3 DNA reads TGTGCCAGCAGCATCACCGGGACTAGCGGGGGCGACGAGCAGTACTTC. Amino acids: CASSITGTSGGDEQYF. This sequence joins TRBV9 and TRBJ2-7, with 14 bases matching TRBD2. CDR1 and CDR2 (germline): SGDLS, YYNGEE. V dropped 4 bases and J dropped 5; count of bases not matched to a gene: 8. CDR3 length: 16 amino acids.